A single sample gave rise to the 5 T cell receptor beta chains below, sequenced in a study of early T cells in non-severe SARS-CoV-2 infection. TCRdb itself ran the 5' RACE reads through MiXCR, one entry per CDR3 protein. The sample holds about 20,000 distinct CDR3 sequences, about 4.4% seen once. Sequenced material: whole blood. Receptors originate from an adult who was a healthcare worker with PCR-confirmed SARS-CoV-2 infection or an uninfected control (not recorded which).

The sample holds many counts of this clonotype. This chain uses TRBV6-1 with TRBJ2-2; D may be TRBD1 or TRBD2 (5 bases each). Trimming left V 6 bases short and J 6 bases short, with 17 bases between. The germline V gene has CDR1 MNHNS and CDR2 SASEGT. The CDR3 length is 15 residues. CDR3 DNA: TGTGCCAGCAGCGAAAGATCCGGGGCTCCCGGGGAGCTGTTTTTT. It is translated as CASSERSGAPGELFF.

By share, this clonotype ranks as medium-sized. The chain couples TRBV6-7 to TRBJ2-1, with D possibly TRBD2 on 6 matching bases. TRBV6-7 is an ORF for which the function is uncertain. V dropped 6 bases and J dropped 5 bases, with 17 bases sitting between them. This CDR3 is built from 15 residues. CDR3 region: CASRLRRERNNEQFF. CDR3 sequence (DNA): TGTGCCAGCAGACTACGACGGGAGCGCAACAATGAGCAGTTCTTC.

This clonotype was recorded at least ten times. The chain employs TRBV30 and TRBJ2-7; the D gene could be TRBD1 or TRBD2 (5 bases each). CDR1 is GTSNPN and CDR2 is SVGIG in the germline V gene (reference sequence). This CDR3 comprises 13 residues. Trimming removed 0 bases from V and 7 bases from J, with 13 bases in between. DNA of the CDR3: TGTGCCTGGAGTGTAGGGACCCAGGTGGAGCAGTACTTC. The encoded protein is CAWSVGTQVEQYF.

The sample holds many counts of this clonotype. The chain carries TRBV5-1 and TRBJ1-4; D is ambiguous. The V gene's germline CDR1 is SGHRS and CDR2 YFSETQ. V shed 0 bases and J shed 4 bases, with 7 bases lying between them. This CDR3 spans 14 amino acids. CDR3 coding DNA: TGCGCCAGCAGCTTGGACTTCAATAATGAAAAACTGTTTTTT. Encoded protein: CASSLDFNNEKLFF.

This clonotype was observed at least ten times. V gene TRBV4-3 combines with J gene TRBJ2-1; D is perhaps TRBD1 or TRBD2 (7 bases each). CDR3 length: 16 amino acids. Looked up from germline, CDR1 is LGHNA and CDR2 is YSLEER. V lost 1 base to trimming and J lost 2 bases, with 12 bases between them. The CDR3 nucleotides read TGCGCCAGCAGCCAAGGACAGGGAGGGACCTACAATGAGCAGTTCTTC. Its translation is CASSQGQGGTYNEQFF.